This T cell receptor beta chain was captured by sequencing in a study of tumor and adjacent non-tumor tissue in lung cancer. Study overall: The patients, 10 or so men and 5 women, were about 31 to 76 with stage I to III disease.

RNA was extracted from bulk tissue without any cell sorting. Germline V CDR1 and CDR2: SGHNT, YYREEE (reference sequence). The V gene lost 9 bases and the J gene lost 1 base, with 17 bases spanning the gap. The CDR3 is made up of 15 amino acids. A modified ARM-PCR protocol with three rounds of nested PCR amplified TCRbeta. TCRdb recomputed calls from the multiplex PCR reads with MiXCR, one row per CDR3 protein. The data hold over 110,000 distinct CDR3 sequences, with roughly 70% observed a single time. The clonotype comes from a man aged 60-69 years with small cell lung cancer. The rearrangement links TRBV5-4 to TRBJ2-1; TRBD1 or TRBD2 may be the D gene (8 bases each). Specimen: lung tumor tissue. CDR3 nucleotides: TGTGCCAACAGGGGGGGACTAGATTCCTACAATGAGCAGTTCTTC. Amino acid sequence: CANRGGLDSYNEQFF.